This passage covers 19 T cell receptor beta chains from one sample sequenced in a study of spatial heterogeneity in lung cancer. From the 5' RACE reads, TCRdb called clonotypes with MiXCR, one entry per CDR3 protein. The data contain 2,600 or so distinct CDR3 sequences, more than 45% of them singletons. Time point of the sample: blood at routine non-recurrence follow-up after resection. Source: PBMCs, taken at follow-up. These receptors all stem from a female donor with early-stage non-small cell lung cancer.

A note on this clonotype: This beta chain slipped into a library made for alpha chains as a stray read, so its size is not meaningful. The chain recombines TRBV7-8 with TRBJ2-5; D is ambiguous. Germline V CDR1 and CDR2: SGHVS, FQNEAQ. The CDR3 runs 16 residues. V was shortened by 4 bases and J by 2 bases, with 17 bases between the two germline ends. This CDR3 is CASSSSRWFRQETQYF. CDR3 in DNA: TGTGCCAGCAGCTCGTCCCGATGGTTCCGTCAAGAGACCCAGTACTTC.

Remarks on this clonotype: Since it is a stray read in a library aimed at alpha chains, this beta chain has a size that is not meaningful. The chain recombines TRBV28 with TRBJ2-1, with D possibly being TRBD2 (6 bases). Per germline, CDR1 MDHEN and CDR2 SYDVKM. The CDR3 contains 14 residues. Trimming left V 3 bases short and J 3 bases short, with 9 bases between. The CDR3: CASSLGGIYNEQFF. Written as DNA, the CDR3 is TGTGCCAGCAGTTTGGGGGGAATCTACAATGAGCAGTTCTTC.

Worth noting for this clonotype: With the library built for alpha chains, this beta chain is off target and its frequency is not meaningful. The chain uses TRBV9 and TRBJ2-1; possible D gene TRBD1, 6 bases. V lost 6 bases and J lost 6, with 10 bases in between. This CDR3 region has 12 residues. The V gene's germline CDR1 is SGDLS and CDR2 YYNGEE. DNA of the CDR3: TGTGCCAGCACCAGAGGGGGCAATGAGCAGTTCTTC. This sequence encodes CASTRGGNEQFF. The variable domain in full, completed from reference TRBV9 and TRBJ2-1, reads DSGVTQTPKHLITATGQRVTLRCSPRSGDLSVYWYQQSLDQGLQFLIQYYNGEERAKGNILERFSAQQFPDLHSELNLSSLELGDSALYFCASTRGGNEQFFGPGTRLTVL.

A note on this clonotype: In a library made to pick up alpha chains, this beta chain is a stray read with a size that means little. The rearrangement links TRBV20-1 to TRBJ2-7; D uncertain. This CDR3 spans 15 amino acids. Germline CDR1 reads DFQATT; CDR2 reads SNEGSKA (reference sequence). Trimming pared 3 bases from V and 1 base from J, leaving 16 bases between. The CDR3 region is CSARPDVGGSYEQYF. The CDR3, as DNA: TGCAGTGCTAGGCCGGATGTAGGTGGATCCTACGAGCAGTACTTC.

As regards this clonotype: This beta chain lies outside the target of a library built for alpha chains; its clone size means little. The chain combines TRBV5-1 with TRBJ2-7, with 9 bases matching TRBD2. This CDR3 has 16 amino acids. Germline V gene data show CDR1 as SGHRS and CDR2 as YFSETQ. V lost 3 bases and J lost 5; bases outside the gene matches: 12. CDR3 sequence reads: CASSYSISGSFDEQYF. The CDR3 bases are TGCGCCAGCAGCTACTCAATTAGCGGGAGTTTCGACGAGCAGTACTTC.

A word on this clonotype: A library prepared for alpha chains yielded this beta chain as an off-target read; its size is of little meaning. The V gene is TRBV20-1, the J gene TRBJ2-3, with a weak D call TRBD2 (6 bases). There are 15 residues in the CDR3. In germline, CDR1 is DFQATT, CDR2 SNEGSKA (reference sequence). V lost 1 base, J lost 3 bases, and 14 bases lay in between. For the CDR3, the DNA is TGCAGTGCTAGAGGCAGCGGAGGGGAAACAGATACGCAGTATTTT. Translated: CSARGSGGETDTQYF.

This clonotype has more than one count but fewer than ten. This beta chain came through as a stray read in a library set up for alpha chains, and its size says little. This chain uses TRBV5-5 with TRBJ1-1; TRBD1 might be the D (5 bases). V dropped 2 bases and J dropped 1 base, with 9 bases sitting between them. The CDR3 runs 14 residues. The germline V gene has CDR1 SGHKS and CDR2 YYEKEE (reference sequence). CDR3 sequence reads: CASSFRVQNTEAFF. The CDR3 DNA is TGTGCCAGCAGCTTCAGGGTGCAGAACACTGAAGCTTTCTTT.

Regarding this clonotype: In a library made to pick up alpha chains, this beta chain is a stray read with a size that means little. This chain uses TRBV5-1 with TRBJ2-2; the D gene could be TRBD1 or TRBD2 (5 bases each). The CDR3 contains 16 residues. The V gene's germline CDR1 is SGHRS and CDR2 YFSETQ. Trimming removed 5 bases from V and 8 bases from J, with 22 bases in between. The CDR3 protein is CASSWFSRGARGELFF. The CDR3 DNA is TGCGCCAGCAGTTGGTTCTCACGGGGCGCGCGAGGGGAGCTGTTTTTT.

Of note for this clonotype: This beta chain slipped into a library made for alpha chains as a stray read, so its size is not meaningful. The chain links TRBV18 to TRBJ2-7; TRBD1 is a possible D gene (6 bases). V was clipped by 3 bases and J by 8 bases, with 20 bases between them. This CDR3 comprises 15 residues. Germline V gives CDR1 KGHSH, CDR2 LQKENI. CDR3 nucleotides: TGTGCCAGCTCACCTTCTGAACAGGGATGGGATAAGCAGTACTTC. It encodes CASSPSEQGWDKQYF.

This clonotype appeared a few times. This beta chain lies outside the target of a library built for alpha chains; its clone size means little. This sequence joins TRBV11-1 and TRBJ2-3; 10 bases agree with TRBD2. With 4 bases clipped from V and 3 bases from J, the junction kept 13 bases outside the gene matches. Germline V gene lookup returns CDR1 SGHAT and CDR2 FQDESV (reference sequence). This CDR3 has 18 residues. The CDR3 loop reads CASSSPAGGPIGTDTQYF. CDR3 sequence (DNA): TGTGCCAGCAGCTCGCCAGCGGGGGGGCCGATTGGTACAGATACGCAGTATTTT. Together with reference TRBV11-1 and TRBJ2-3, the CDR3 gives the full variable domain: EAEVAQSPRYKITEKSQAVAFWCDPISGHATLYWYRQILGQGPELLVQFQDESVVDDSQLPKDRFSAERLKGVDSTLKIQPAELGDSAMYLCASSSPAGGPIGTDTQYFGPGTRLTVL.

This clonotype showed up just a few times. This beta chain is a stray sequence in a library constructed for alpha chains; its clone size is not meaningful. The chain uses TRBV19 and TRBJ2-5; TRBD2 matches at 16 bases. The germline V gene encodes CDR1 LNHDA and CDR2 SQIVND (reference sequence). The CDR3 is made up of 18 amino acids. With V trimmed by 4 bases and J by 5 bases, 10 bases remained unmatched. CDR3 loop: CASSTGTSGGALGETQYF. As DNA, the CDR3 is TGTGCCAGTAGTACCGGGACTAGCGGGGGGGCCCTTGGGGAGACCCAGTACTTC.

As for this clonotype: This beta chain was picked up by a library intended for alpha chains and is off target, so its count carries little meaning. The rearrangement joins TRBV19 to TRBJ2-1; TRBD2 aligns across 7 bases. This CDR3 region has 13 residues. Germline V gene data show CDR1 as LNHDA and CDR2 as SQIVND (reference sequence). V shed 10 bases and J 8 bases; nucleotides not matched to a gene: 11. CDR3 nucleotide sequence: TGTGCCACCCTAGCGGCGGGGAGATATGAGCAGTTCTTC. Its protein is CATLAAGRYEQFF.

Comment on this clonotype: This beta chain came through as a stray read in a library set up for alpha chains, and its size says little. The gene calls are TRBV18 and TRBJ2-2, with 10 bases aligning to TRBD2. Germline CDR1 reads KGHSH; CDR2 reads LQKENI. V shed 4 bases and J 3 bases; nucleotides not matched to a gene: 5. This CDR3 region has 16 residues. The chain's CDR3 is CASSLRTSGDTGELFF. The CDR3 DNA reads TGTGCCAGCTCACTTAGGACTAGCGGAGACACCGGGGAGCTGTTTTTT.

This clonotype was counted a few times. As an off-target read in a library built for alpha chains, this beta chain has a frequency of little significance. V is TRBV5-1 and J is TRBJ2-3; 8 positions agree with TRBD2. J lost 2 bases, V lost 6 bases, and 8 bases had no gene match. Per the germline V gene, CDR1 is SGHRS and CDR2 is YFSETQ. The CDR3 is made up of 15 amino acids. CDR3 nucleotide sequence: TGCGCCAGCAACCTGAGACTAGCGAACACAGATACGCAGTATTTT. Translation: CASNLRLANTDTQYF.

As regards this clonotype: The size of this beta chain means little, since it is a stray read in a library made for alpha chains. The rearrangement uses TRBV6-1 and TRBJ1-1; 7 nucleotides match TRBD1. There are 14 residues in the CDR3. Germline CDR1 is MNHNS and CDR2 is SASEGT. V was clipped by 8 bases and J by 4 bases; unmatched bases: 10. Here the CDR3 DNA reads TGTGCCAGCGAACCGGGACAGCGGGCCACTGAAGCTTTCTTT. It codes for CASEPGQRATEAFF.

This clonotype has only a few counts. This beta chain is an unintended read in a library built for alpha chains; its size means little. This chain joins TRBV5-1 and TRBJ2-7, with 8 positions matching TRBD1. This CDR3 region has 14 residues. V was pared by 6 bases and J by 7 bases, with 12 bases of the junction left unmatched. Germline CDR1 and CDR2: SGHRS and YFSETQ. CDR3 bases: TGCGCCAGCACGCCAGGGGGCAGCCCAGGGGAGCAGTACTTC. Translating gives CASTPGGSPGEQYF.

Points on this clonotype: Being off target in a library aimed at alpha chains, this beta chain has a size of little meaning. This chain connects TRBV20-1 to TRBJ2-1, with TRBD1 matching over 9 bases. CDR1 and CDR2 (germline): DFQATT, SNEGSKA (reference sequence). The CDR3 loop spans 14 amino acids. CDR3 sequence: CATLGGQGRGEQFF. In nucleotides, the CDR3 is TGCGCCACCCTAGGGGGACAGGGTAGAGGTGAGCAGTTCTTC.

About this clonotype: This beta chain came through as a stray read in a library set up for alpha chains, and its size says little. The CDR3 here is CASSKAASYNEQFF. The CDR3 DNA follows: TGTGCCAGCAGCAAAGCGGCCTCCTACAATGAGCAGTTCTTC. This chain uses TRBV7-9 with TRBJ2-1, with TRBD2 as a possible D gene (5 bases). This CDR3 comprises 14 residues. The germline CDR1 and CDR2 sequences are SEHNR and FQNEAQ (reference sequence). The V end was cut by 5 bases, the J end by 0 bases, with 8 bases between.

Worth noting for this clonotype: This beta chain turned up in a library designed for alpha chains; as an off-target read, its abundance says little. The chain joins TRBV5-1 to TRBJ2-5; D may match TRBD1 or TRBD2 (5 bases each). The CDR3 consists of 14 residues. Per germline, CDR1 SGHRS and CDR2 YFSETQ. The V end lost 0 bases, the J end lost 5 bases, and 11 bases lay between the germline ends. This CDR3 is CASSLDGGEETQYF. In DNA form, the CDR3 reads TGCGCCAGCAGCTTGGATGGGGGAGAGGAGACCCAGTACTTC.